Each of the 18 T cell receptor beta chains below was sequenced from the same sample in a study of blood T cell repertoires in COVID-19. Sequencing was performed with immunoSEQ multiplex PCR; in TCRdb, only in-frame clones are kept and a portion is missing. The repertoire includes about 49,000 clones, 85% to 90% of them detected once, and about 2% sits in the top ten. The sequenced sample consisted of peripheral blood. These receptors all come from a woman of 80 years or more with COVID-19, enrolled during active disease.

This rearrangement joins TRBV7-8 to TRBJ1-1; D unclear. The V gene lost 3 bases and the J gene lost 1 base, with 9 bases spanning the gap. The CDR3 runs to 14 residues. Germline CDR1 and CDR2: SGHVS and FQNEAQ. The chain's CDR3 is CASSFSERNTEAFF. The CDR3 DNA reads as TGTGCCAGCAGCTTTAGCGAGAGGAACACTGAAGCTTTCTTT.

The chain has TRBV5-1 and TRBJ1-2; TRBD1 aligns across 7 bases. The J segment lost 3 bases and the V segment lost 1 base, leaving 9 bases of the junction unmatched. Germline-derived CDR1 and CDR2 are SGHRS and YFSETQ. This CDR3 contains 16 residues. The CDR3 loop is CASSLNGQVGYYGYTF. Here the CDR3 DNA reads TGCGCCAGCAGCTTGAACGGACAGGTTGGATACTATGGCTACACCTTC.

The genes are TRBV11-2 and TRBJ2-1; TRBD2 agrees at 9 bases. The trim removed 6 bases at V and 9 bases at J, leaving 12 bases unmatched. Germline V gene sequence: CDR1 SGHAT, CDR2 FQNNGV. The CDR3 is made up of 15 amino acids. The CDR3: CASSVSGGRSIEQFF. The CDR3 nucleotides read TGTGCCAGCAGTGTTAGCGGGGGCCGAAGTATTGAGCAGTTCTTC.

J is TRBJ2-1 and V is TRBV12-3 or TRBV12-4; D remains ambiguous. This CDR3 comprises 13 residues. V was trimmed by 1 base and J by 11 bases, leaving 12 bases between them. The CDR3 DNA reads TGTGCCAGCAGTTTAGGAGTAGATTCCCAGCAGTTCTTC. Its translation is CASSLGVDSQQFF.

This chain joins TRBV27 and TRBJ1-1; weak D call: TRBD1 (6 bases). V lost 6 bases, J lost 1 base, and 15 bases lay in between. This CDR3 region has 15 residues. The germline V gene encodes CDR1 MNHEY and CDR2 SMNVEV (reference sequence). The CDR3 loop is CASRENRVGNTEAFF. The CDR3 nucleotides are TGTGCCAGCAGAGAAAACAGGGTAGGGAACACTGAAGCTTTCTTT.

This clone is a singleton in its sample. The rearrangement links TRBV24-1 to TRBJ1-4, with 11 bases fitting TRBD1. CDR3 length equals 18 residues. Per germline, CDR1 KGHDR and CDR2 SFDVKD. The J segment lost 4 bases and the V segment lost 8 bases, leaving 14 bases of the junction unmatched. CDR3 sequence: CATTGGGTGGIRNEKLFF. CDR3 in DNA: TGTGCCACCACTGGAGGCGGGACAGGGGGTATTCGTAATGAAAAACTGTTTTTT.

Concerning this clone itself: One end of the junction does not line up with germline, which may come from a read error. In DNA form, the CDR3 reads TGTGCCAGCAGCATTGGACTAGCTCCTCTCTTC. This sequence encodes CASSIGLAPLF. The chain couples TRBV7-2 to TRBJ2-1, with 8 positions matching TRBD2. The CDR3 length is 11 residues. Germline V gene lookup returns CDR1 SGHTA and CDR2 FQGNSA.

This chain links TRBV18 with TRBJ2-1; 7 bases align to TRBD2. This CDR3 region has 19 residues. J lost 5 bases, V lost 4 bases, and 20 bases had no gene match. CDR1 and CDR2 (germline): KGHSH, LQKENI. The CDR3 region is CASSLLVTSSPSLNNEQFF. The CDR3 DNA follows: TGTGCCAGCTCACTACTTGTGACTAGCAGTCCTTCACTTAACAATGAGCAGTTCTTC.

The CDR3 spells CASALGGPDTQYF. The CDR3 DNA is TGTGCCAGCGCCCTAGGAGGGCCAGATACGCAGTATTTT. V is TRBV7-2 and J is TRBJ2-3, with TRBD2 as a possible D gene (6 bases). Germline V gene data show CDR1 as SGHTA and CDR2 as FQGNSA. The V end lost 8 bases, the J end lost 4 bases, and 13 bases lay between the germline ends. The CDR3 consists of 13 residues.

The rearrangement uses TRBV5-6 and TRBJ2-2; 8 positions agree with TRBD1. V lost 1 base and J lost 4; bases outside the gene matches: 9. The CDR3 has 17 residues. CDR1 and CDR2 from the germline V gene are SGHDT and YYEEEE. CDR3 loop: CASSLLGHRGVTGELFF. For the CDR3, the DNA is TGTGCCAGCAGCTTGCTCGGGCACAGGGGGGTCACCGGGGAGCTGTTTTTT.

This clone was picked up one time. The chain couples TRBV7-3 to TRBJ1-1, with D possibly matching TRBD1 (5 bases). With 3 bases removed from V and 1 base from J, the gap between germline ends came to 12 bases. The CDR3 spans 15 residues. CDR1 is SGHTA and CDR2 is FQGTGA in the germline V gene. CDR3 protein: CASSLVPGPNTEAFF. CDR3 in DNA: TGTGCCAGCAGCTTGGTTCCAGGGCCGAACACTGAAGCTTTCTTT. Together with reference TRBV7-3 and TRBJ1-1, the CDR3 gives the full variable domain: GAGVSQTPSNKVTEKGKYVELRCDPISGHTALYWYRQSLGQGPEFLIYFQGTGAADDSGLPNDRFFAVRPEGSVSTLKIQRTERGDSAVYLCASSLVPGPNTEAFFGQGTRLTVV.

The rearrangement links TRBV7-2 to TRBJ1-5; D is undetermined. Germline loops: CDR1 SGHTA, CDR2 FQGNSA. The CDR3 totals 15 residues. Trimming removed 5 bases at V and 2 bases at J, with 13 bases between. CDR3 residues: CASSPQRFGNQPQHF. As DNA, the CDR3 is TGTGCCAGCAGCCCCCAGCGGTTTGGCAATCAGCCCCAGCATTTT.

The CDR3: CASSYSGRGNQPQHF. CDR3 sequence (DNA): TGTGCCAGCAGTTACTCTGGCAGGGGCAATCAGCCCCAGCATTTT. V gene TRBV6-6 combines with J gene TRBJ1-5, with a tentative D call TRBD1 (5 bases). Trimming removed 0 bases at V and 2 bases at J, with 8 bases between. The CDR3 consists of 15 residues. The germline V gene has CDR1 MNHNY and CDR2 SVGAGI (reference sequence).

In DNA form, the CDR3 reads TGTGCCAGCAGGCAGGGATCCGACTCTGGGGCCAACGTCCTGACTTTC. Encoded protein: CASRQGSDSGANVLTF. This chain uses TRBV19 with TRBJ2-6; a possible D gene is TRBD1 (5 bases). The CDR3 has 16 residues. V gave up 9 bases and J gave up 0 bases, with 15 bases separating them. Germline CDR1 reads LNHDA; CDR2 reads SQIVND (reference sequence).

There are a few counts of this clone. The CDR3 protein is CASQRLAGREQYF. The CDR3 nucleotides read TGTGCCTCCCAAAGGCTAGCGGGACGAGAGCAGTACTTC. V is TRBV11-3 and J is TRBJ2-7, with 9 bases matching TRBD2. The length of the CDR3 is 13 residues. Looked up from germline, CDR1 is SGHNT and CDR2 is YENEEA. J lost 7 bases, V lost 11 bases, and 12 bases had no gene match.

The chain has TRBV28 and TRBJ2-7, with 8 bases aligning to TRBD1. The CDR3 is 15 amino acids. CDR1 MDHEN and CDR2 SYDVKM come from the germline V gene. With 1 base clipped from V and 2 bases from J, the junction kept 4 bases outside the gene matches. CDR3 DNA: TGTGCCAGCAGTTTATTTGTGGACAGGGCCTACGAGCAGTACTTC. It codes for CASSLFVDRAYEQYF.

This rearrangement joins TRBV3-1 (or the pseudogene TRBV3-2) to TRBJ2-7; maybe TRBD2 (7 bases). Germline V gene lookup returns CDR1 LGHDT and CDR2 YNNKEL (reference sequence). Trimming took 3 bases from V and 1 from J, leaving 16 bases between them. This CDR3 contains 16 residues. Here the CDR3 reads CASSHRGGAASYEQYF. The CDR3 DNA is TGTGCCAGCAGCCATCGCGGGGGCGCAGCGTCCTACGAGCAGTACTTC.

The J gene is TRBJ2-1, the V gene TRBV14, with no clear D. In germline, CDR1 is SGHDN, CDR2 FVKESK. The V and J ends lost 3 bases and 4 bases respectively, with 7 bases between them. The CDR3 is 13 amino acids. This chain's CDR3 is CASSQNLYNEQFF. CDR3 sequence (DNA): TGTGCCAGCAGCCAGAATCTATACAATGAGCAGTTCTTC.